The 4 T cell receptor beta chains presented below share a single source sample, sequenced in a study of T-cell memory formation after mild COVID-19. TCRdb reprocessed the 5' RACE reads with MiXCR, giving one entry per CDR3 protein. The sample yields hundreds of thousands of distinct CDR3 sequences, approximately 15% seen once. Sequenced sample: PBMCs or a T cell subset sorted from them (not recorded which). The receptors originated from a man younger than 35 who had mild COVID-19 (a few samples of this study predate the infection). Cell type and time point are not known.

The chain couples TRBV20-1 to TRBJ2-1, with a weak D call TRBD1 (5 bases). The germline V and J ends were trimmed by 6 bases and 0 bases, with 15 bases remaining between them. Germline CDR1 and CDR2: DFQATT and SNEGSKA (reference sequence). The CDR3 has 15 amino acids. The CDR3 sequence is CSAAHKGYSYNEQFF. The CDR3 nucleotides are TGCAGTGCCGCGCACAAGGGGTACTCCTACAATGAGCAGTTCTTC.

This clonotype was seen repeatedly, ten times or more. J is TRBJ1-4 and V is TRBV5-1; 10 bases agree with TRBD1. V lost 4 bases and J lost 8; bases outside the gene matches: 14. The CDR3 extends over 17 amino acids. Germline assignment: CDR1 SGHRS and CDR2 YFSETQ. CDR3 protein: CASSIAITGTGEEKLFF. The CDR3, as DNA: TGCGCCAGCAGCATTGCGATAACCGGGACAGGGGAGGAAAAACTGTTTTTT.

This chain connects TRBV24-1 to TRBJ2-2; D is perhaps TRBD1 or TRBD2 (6 bases each). Germline V gene lookup returns CDR1 KGHDR and CDR2 SFDVKD. The CDR3 is made up of 15 amino acids. With 9 bases removed from V and 2 bases from J, the gap between germline ends came to 15 bases. The chain's CDR3 is CATAGGHHNTGELFF. The CDR3 coding sequence is TGTGCCACCGCCGGGGGACATCATAACACCGGGGAGCTGTTTTTT.

At least ten counts were recorded for this clonotype. This chain joins TRBV5-1 and TRBJ2-2, with 8 positions matching TRBD1. Trimming took 3 bases from V and 6 from J; bases not matched to a gene: 1. The CDR3 is 13 residues long. Germline CDR1 and CDR2: SGHRS and YFSETQ. The CDR3 nucleotides read TGCGCCAGCAGCTGGACAGGGCCCGGGGAGCTGTTTTTT. Translation: CASSWTGPGELFF.